This TCR beta chain was identified during a study of shared clonotypes between healthy human individuals. Per the original data handling: Junction-only immunoSEQ data arrived without quality scores, meaning filtering differed. The assay was immunoSEQ multiplex PCR, and TCRdb's table has in-frame clones only and misses some. That table supplies the V and J calls and clone size; D and trimming were determined from the DNA. The data show fewer than 800,000 clones, with 92% seen just once and 24% held by the top ten. This CDR3 comprises 15 residues. Germline V gives CDR1 SGHKS, CDR2 YYEKEE (reference sequence). J was trimmed by 2 bases and V by 7 bases; bases with no gene match: 10. CD45RO-negative, CCR7-positively selected cells formed the naive CD8 fraction, excluding terminally differentiated effector memory CD45RA+ cells.

The receptor was isolated from a man under 40 in good health. The chain couples TRBV5-5 to TRBJ2-3; 7 nucleotides match TRBD1. Sequenced sample: naive CD8+ T cells sorted from blood. DNA of the CDR3: TGTGCCAGCTCGGGTAAGGGGGCTCCCACAGATACGCAGTATTTT. Its translation: CASSGKGAPTDTQYF. Looking up the rest from reference TRBV5-5 and TRBJ2-3 gives the full variable domain: DAGVTQSPTHLIKTRGQQVTLRCSPISGHKSVSWYQQVLGQGPQFIFQYYEKEERGRGNFPDRFSARQFPNYSSELNVNALLLGDSALYLCASSGKGAPTDTQYFGPGTRLTVL.